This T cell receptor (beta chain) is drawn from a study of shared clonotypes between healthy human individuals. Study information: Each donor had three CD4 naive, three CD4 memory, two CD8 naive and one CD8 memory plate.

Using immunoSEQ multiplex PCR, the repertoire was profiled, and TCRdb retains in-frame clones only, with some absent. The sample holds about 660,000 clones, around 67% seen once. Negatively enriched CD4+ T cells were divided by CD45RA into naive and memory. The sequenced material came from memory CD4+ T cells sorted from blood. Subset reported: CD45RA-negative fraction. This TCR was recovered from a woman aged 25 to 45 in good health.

CDR3 in amino acids: CATQEAGHEQFF. DNA of the CDR3: TGTGCCACCCAAGAAGCGGGCCACGAGCAGTTCTTC. The rearrangement links TRBV28 to TRBJ2-1, with a weak D call TRBD2 (6 bases). CDR3 length equals 12 residues. Germline values: CDR1 MDHEN, CDR2 SYDVKM. The V end was cut by 10 bases, the J end by 10 bases, with 17 bases between.